This T cell receptor beta chain emerged from a study of post-analysis software for immune sequencing data. This clonotype appeared a few times. Its specificity is unknown. Germline V gene data show CDR1 as SGDLS and CDR2 as YYNGEE. Trimming left V 4 bases short and J 6 bases short, with 17 bases between. The CDR3 has 14 residues. Sequencing libraries made from TCR beta cDNA carried unique molecular identifiers. Using its own MiXCR run on the PCR reads, TCRdb lists one record per CDR3 protein. In the table there are around 710,000 distinct CDR3 sequences, roughly 46% of which are singletons. General observations from the study: Patients showed TRBV5-6, TRBV5-1 and TRBV20-1 among five TRBV segments more frequent than in controls.

The sequencing input was blood. The sequence was collected from a girl under 18 with multiple sclerosis. The chain uses TRBV9 and TRBJ2-7; TRBD1 might be the D (6 bases). CDR3 coding DNA: TGTGCCAGCAGCCCTCGACAGGTCGCCGGCGAGCAGTACTTC. It encodes CASSPRQVAGEQYF.